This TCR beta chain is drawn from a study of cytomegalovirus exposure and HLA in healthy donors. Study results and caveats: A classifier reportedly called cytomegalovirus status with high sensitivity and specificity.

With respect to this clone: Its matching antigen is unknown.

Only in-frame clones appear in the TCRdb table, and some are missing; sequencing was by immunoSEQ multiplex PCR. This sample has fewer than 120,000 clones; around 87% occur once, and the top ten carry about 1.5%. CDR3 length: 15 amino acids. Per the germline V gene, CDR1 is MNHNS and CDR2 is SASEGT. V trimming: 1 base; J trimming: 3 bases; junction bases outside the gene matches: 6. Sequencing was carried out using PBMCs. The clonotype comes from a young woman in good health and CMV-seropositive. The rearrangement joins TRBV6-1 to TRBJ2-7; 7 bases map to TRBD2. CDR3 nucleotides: TGTGCCAGCAGTGAAGGGGCGGGAGCGGGCTACGAGCAGTACTTC. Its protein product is CASSEGAGAGYEQYF.